What follows are 18 T cell receptor beta chains derived from one specimen sequenced in a study of blood T cell repertoires in COVID-19. Only in-frame clones appear in the TCRdb table, and some are missing; sequencing was by immunoSEQ multiplex PCR. The data contain fewer than 110,000 clones, around 93% of them seen just once; the ten biggest clones take up roughly 17%. Sequences were obtained from peripheral blood. Receptor source: a man in his fifties or sixties with acute or convalescent COVID-19.

The table lists this clone with a few counts. V usage is TRBV2 and J usage is TRBJ1-2, with 7 bases matching TRBD1. CDR3 length equals 14 residues. V was clipped by 8 bases and J by 6 bases; unmatched bases: 12. CDR1 is SNHLY and CDR2 is FYNNEI in the germline V gene. DNA for the CDR3: TGTGCCAGCGTCTTGGACAGGAGGGGAAATGGCTACACCTTC. Its translation is CASVLDRRGNGYTF.

The gene calls are TRBV5-1 and TRBJ1-1, with 7 bases lining up with TRBD1. Germline V gene sequence: CDR1 SGHRS, CDR2 YFSETQ. The CDR3 sequence is 14 residues long. The J segment lost 1 base and the V segment lost 4 bases, leaving 4 bases of the junction unmatched. The DNA of the CDR3 is TGCGCCAGCAGCCGGGACAGCAAGAACACTGAAGCTTTCTTT. Its protein is CASSRDSKNTEAFF.

CDR3 bases: TGTGCCACCAGCAGAGATTTTAGGGGGCAATATAGGAATCAGCCCCAGCATTTT. This codes for CATSRDFRGQYRNQPQHF. The rearrangement uses TRBV15 and TRBJ1-5, with 7 bases that match TRBD1. This CDR3 is built from 18 residues. V shed 0 bases and J 4 bases; nucleotides not matched to a gene: 12. Germline lookup yields CDR1 LNHNV and CDR2 YYDKDF (reference sequence).

The chain carries TRBV6-5 and TRBJ2-7; D may be TRBD2 (6 bases). The CDR3 has 16 amino acids. Germline V gives CDR1 MNHEY, CDR2 SVGAGI. Trimming cost V 0 bases and J 1 base, with 13 bases left between them. The DNA for the CDR3 is TGTGCCAGCAGTTACTCGACTCCGGGGAGGTCCTACGAGCAGTACTTC. Translation gives CASSYSTPGRSYEQYF.

The chain has TRBV7-9 and TRBJ2-1, with D perhaps TRBD2 (5 bases). The germline gives CDR1 SEHNR, CDR2 FQNEAQ (reference sequence). The CDR3 is 14 amino acids. V was shortened by 5 bases and J by 8 bases, with 16 bases between the two germline ends. The chain's CDR3 is CASSPPNGEYEQFF. As DNA, the CDR3 is TGTGCCAGCAGCCCTCCGAACGGGGAGTATGAGCAGTTCTTC.

The rearrangement uses TRBV7-8 and TRBJ1-5; unclear D gene. Trimming left V 8 bases short and J 2 bases short, with 16 bases between. CDR3 length equals 15 residues. The germline V gene encodes CDR1 SGHVS and CDR2 FQNEAQ. The CDR3 is CASGLGGVGNQPQHF. In nucleotides, the CDR3 is TGTGCCAGCGGGTTAGGAGGAGTCGGCAATCAGCCCCAGCATTTT. Full variable domain (remainder filled in from reference TRBV7-8 and TRBJ1-5): GAGVSQSPRYKVAKRGQDVALRCDPISGHVSLFWYQQALGQGPEFLTYFQNEAQLDKSGLPSDRFFAERPEGSVSTLKIQRTQQEDSAVYLCASGLGGVGNQPQHFGDGTRLSIL.

The chain is built from TRBV6-5 and TRBJ2-1; TRBD2 matches 7 bases. The junction had 6 bases not matched to a gene; V was cut back by 5 bases and J by 5 bases. Germline V gene data show CDR1 as MNHEY and CDR2 as SVGAGI. The CDR3 is 14 amino acids. The CDR3 here is CASSKSGVDNEQFF. The CDR3 nucleotides are TGTGCCAGCAGTAAGAGCGGGGTTGACAATGAGCAGTTCTTC.

A word on this clone: The identical CDR3 is also encoded by other nucleotide sequences in the sample. The rearrangement uses TRBV6-5 and TRBJ1-2; 8 bases line up with TRBD1. CDR3 length: 14 residues. Per the germline V gene, CDR1 is MNHEY and CDR2 is SVGAGI. V gave up 4 bases and J gave up 5 bases; unmatched junction bases: 6. CDR3 sequence: CASSFGQGAYGYTF. The CDR3 bases are TGTGCCAGCAGTTTCGGACAGGGAGCGTATGGCTACACCTTC.

The chain carries TRBV21-1 and TRBJ2-7; the DNA was not compared with TRBD2, the D call given in the table. TRBV21-1 is designated a pseudogene. The CDR3 runs 13 residues. The CDR3 bases are TGTGCCAGCAGCACCCACGGACTAAAAGAGCAGTACTTC. This codes for CASSTHGLKEQYF.

The chain couples TRBV6-5 to TRBJ1-1, with 7 nucleotides matching TRBD1. V lost 0 bases, J lost 1 base, and 2 bases stayed unmatched. This CDR3 spans 15 amino acids. The germline V gene has CDR1 MNHEY and CDR2 SVGAGI. CDR3 DNA sequence: TGTGCCAGCAGTTACTCGTACAGGGGGAACACTGAAGCTTTCTTT. Protein product: CASSYSYRGNTEAFF.

The chain employs TRBV6-1 and TRBJ1-5; 10 positions match TRBD1. Germline loops: CDR1 MNHNS, CDR2 SASEGT. The CDR3 has 16 amino acids. J gave up 5 bases and V 0 bases, and 4 bases lay outside the gene matches. Here the CDR3 reads CASSEALTGGYQPQHF. CDR3 bases: TGTGCCAGCAGTGAAGCCTTGACAGGGGGCTATCAGCCCCAGCATTTT.

The chain joins TRBV6-5 to TRBJ1-5; the D gene is possibly TRBD1 (6 bases). The CDR3 has 15 residues. The germline V gene has CDR1 MNHEY and CDR2 SVGAGI. V lost 8 bases to trimming and J lost 0 bases, with 14 bases between them. The CDR3 is CASALWDNSNQPQHF. DNA of the CDR3: TGTGCCAGCGCCCTTTGGGACAATAGCAATCAGCCCCAGCATTTT.

This sequence joins TRBV15 and TRBJ2-3; a weak D match, TRBD2 (6 bases). CDR1 and CDR2 (germline): LNHNV, YYDKDF (reference sequence). Trimming pared 5 bases from V and 1 base from J, leaving 13 bases between. The CDR3 has 15 amino acids. CDR3 in DNA: TGTGCCACCAGCTTCGGTGGCGGGGGCACAGATACGCAGTATTTT. Translated, it gives CATSFGGGGTDTQYF.

The chain employs TRBV27 and TRBJ1-2, with D possibly matching TRBD1 (5 bases). The germline CDR1 and CDR2 sequences are MNHEY and SMNVEV (reference sequence). The germline V and J ends were trimmed by 6 bases and 4 bases, with 15 bases remaining between them. The CDR3 runs 14 residues. CDR3 nucleotide sequence: TGTGCCAGCAGGCCCTTCGGGGGTTTCTATGGCTACACCTTC. Translated, it gives CASRPFGGFYGYTF.

V and J are TRBV7-6 and TRBJ1-4, with D possibly matching TRBD1 (6 bases). V was trimmed by 1 base and J by 6 bases, leaving 12 bases between them. CDR1 and CDR2 (germline): SGHVS, FNYEAQ. This CDR3 spans 15 amino acids. The CDR3 DNA is TGTGCCAGCAGCTTAGGGGGGGGACAAGATGAAAAACTGTTTTTT. This encodes CASSLGGGQDEKLFF.

A few counts support this clone. CDR3 bases: TGCGCCAGCAGCTCCCGCCAGGGCGAAGGCTACACCTTC. Protein sequence: CASSSRQGEGYTF. The chain joins TRBV5-1 to TRBJ1-2; D is possibly TRBD1 (5 bases). Per germline, CDR1 SGHRS and CDR2 YFSETQ. CDR3 size: 13 residues. The V and J ends lost 3 bases and 8 bases respectively, with 14 bases between them.

The chain carries TRBV6-6 and TRBJ1-5; 8 bases map to TRBD1. J gave up 10 bases and V 5 bases, and 13 bases lay outside the gene matches. CDR3 size: 15 residues. The germline gives CDR1 MNHNY, CDR2 SVGAGI (reference sequence). CDR3 sequence reads: CASSALGQGLDPQHF. DNA for the CDR3: TGTGCCAGCAGTGCCCTAGGACAGGGTCTAGATCCCCAGCATTTT.

The chain carries TRBV5-4 and TRBJ1-4, with D tentatively TRBD1 (6 bases). Between the trimmed V and J ends, which lost 5 bases and 5 bases, there was a span of 13 bases. There are 14 residues in the CDR3. Germline V lookup: CDR1 SGHNT, CDR2 YYREEE (reference sequence). The CDR3 is CASSTGGLNEKLFF. As DNA, the CDR3 is TGTGCCAGCAGTACGGGGGGCCTAAATGAAAAACTGTTTTTT.